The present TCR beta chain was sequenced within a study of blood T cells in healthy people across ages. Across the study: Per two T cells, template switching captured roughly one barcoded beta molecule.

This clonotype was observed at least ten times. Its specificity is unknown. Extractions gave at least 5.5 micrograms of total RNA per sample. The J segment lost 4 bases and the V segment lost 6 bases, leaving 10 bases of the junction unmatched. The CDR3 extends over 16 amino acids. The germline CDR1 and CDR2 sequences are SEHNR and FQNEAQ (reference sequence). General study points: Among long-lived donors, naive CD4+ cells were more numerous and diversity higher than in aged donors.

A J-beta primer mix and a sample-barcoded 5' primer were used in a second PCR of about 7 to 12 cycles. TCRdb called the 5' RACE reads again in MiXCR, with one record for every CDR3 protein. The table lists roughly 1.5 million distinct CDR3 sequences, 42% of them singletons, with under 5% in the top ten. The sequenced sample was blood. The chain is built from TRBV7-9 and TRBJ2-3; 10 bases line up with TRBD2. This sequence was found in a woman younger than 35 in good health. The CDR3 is CASSLTLAGGADTQYF. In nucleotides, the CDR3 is TGTGCCAGCAGTCTGACTTTAGCGGGGGGCGCAGATACGCAGTATTTT.